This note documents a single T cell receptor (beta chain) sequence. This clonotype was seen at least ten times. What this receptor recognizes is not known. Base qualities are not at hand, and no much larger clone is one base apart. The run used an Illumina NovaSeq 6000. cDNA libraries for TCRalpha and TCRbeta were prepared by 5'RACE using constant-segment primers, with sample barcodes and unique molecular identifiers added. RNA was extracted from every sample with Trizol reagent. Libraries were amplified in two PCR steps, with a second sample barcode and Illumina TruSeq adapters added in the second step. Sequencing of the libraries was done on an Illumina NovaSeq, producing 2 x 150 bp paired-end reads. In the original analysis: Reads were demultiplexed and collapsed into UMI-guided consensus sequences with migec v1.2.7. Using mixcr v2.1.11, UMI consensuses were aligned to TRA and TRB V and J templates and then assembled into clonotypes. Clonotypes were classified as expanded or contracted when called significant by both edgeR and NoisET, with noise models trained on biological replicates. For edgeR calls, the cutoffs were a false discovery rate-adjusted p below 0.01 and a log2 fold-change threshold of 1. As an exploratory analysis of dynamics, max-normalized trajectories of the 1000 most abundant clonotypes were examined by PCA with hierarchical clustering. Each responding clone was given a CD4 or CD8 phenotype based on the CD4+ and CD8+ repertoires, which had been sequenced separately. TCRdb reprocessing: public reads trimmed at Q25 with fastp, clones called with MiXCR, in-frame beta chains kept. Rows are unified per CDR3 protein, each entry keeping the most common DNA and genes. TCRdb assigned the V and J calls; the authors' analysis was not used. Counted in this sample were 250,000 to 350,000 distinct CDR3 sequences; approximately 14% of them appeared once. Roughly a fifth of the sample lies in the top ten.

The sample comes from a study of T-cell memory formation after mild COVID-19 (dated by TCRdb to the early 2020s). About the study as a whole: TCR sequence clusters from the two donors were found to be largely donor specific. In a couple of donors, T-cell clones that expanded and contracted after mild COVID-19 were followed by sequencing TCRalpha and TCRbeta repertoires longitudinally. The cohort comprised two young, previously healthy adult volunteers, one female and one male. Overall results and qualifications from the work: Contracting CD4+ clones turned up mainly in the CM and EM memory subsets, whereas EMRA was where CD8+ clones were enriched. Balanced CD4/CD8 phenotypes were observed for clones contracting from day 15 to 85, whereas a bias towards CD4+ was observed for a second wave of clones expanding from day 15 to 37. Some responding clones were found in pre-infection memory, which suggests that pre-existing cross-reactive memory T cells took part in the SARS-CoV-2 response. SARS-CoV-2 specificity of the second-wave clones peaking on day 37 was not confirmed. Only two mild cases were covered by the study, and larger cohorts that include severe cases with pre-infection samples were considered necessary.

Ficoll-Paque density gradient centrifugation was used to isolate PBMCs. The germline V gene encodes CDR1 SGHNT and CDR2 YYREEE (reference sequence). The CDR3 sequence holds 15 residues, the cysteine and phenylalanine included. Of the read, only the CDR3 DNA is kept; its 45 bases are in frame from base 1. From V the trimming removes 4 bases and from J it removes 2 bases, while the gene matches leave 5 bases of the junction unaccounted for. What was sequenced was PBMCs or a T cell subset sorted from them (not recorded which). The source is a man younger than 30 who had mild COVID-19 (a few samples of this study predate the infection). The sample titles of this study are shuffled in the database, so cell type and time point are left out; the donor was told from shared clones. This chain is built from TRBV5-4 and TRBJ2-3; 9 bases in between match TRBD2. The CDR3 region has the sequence CASSLQRGATDTQYF. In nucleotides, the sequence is TGTGCCAGCAGCCTCCAGCGGGGGGCCACAGATACGCAGTATTTT.